The next 13 T cell receptor beta chains were all read from a single sample in a study of cytomegalovirus exposure and HLA in healthy donors. Sequencing used immunoSEQ multiplex PCR; TCRdb keeps in-frame clones, though not all of them. The sample yields roughly 60,000 clones, about 96% seen once. Sequenced: PBMCs. These receptors were collected from a woman between 18 and 30 years old in good health and CMV-seronegative.

This chain joins TRBV27 and TRBJ1-1; weak D call: TRBD1 (6 bases). The CDR3 totals 14 residues. The germline V gene encodes CDR1 MNHEY and CDR2 SMNVEV (reference sequence). V lost 5 bases to trimming and J lost 4 bases, with 14 bases between them. The CDR3: CASSGQLGSTEAFF. CDR3 nucleotides: TGTGCCAGCAGTGGACAGTTGGGTAGCACTGAAGCTTTCTTT.

This chain connects TRBV5-1 to TRBJ2-7, with 15 nucleotides matching TRBD2. The germline V gene has CDR1 SGHRS and CDR2 YFSETQ. The CDR3 is 18 residues long. After removal of 4 bases from V and 2 bases from J, the junction contained 10 bases not matched to a gene. CDR3 sequence (DNA): TGCGCCAGCAGCCCGGGGACTAGCGGGAGGCCGACCCCCTACGAGCAGTACTTC. Its translation is CASSPGTSGRPTPYEQYF.

This clone was counted a single time. V is TRBV11-2 and J is TRBJ2-7, with 12 bases fitting TRBD2. V was clipped by 1 base and J by 3 bases; unmatched bases: 1. CDR1 is SGHAT, CDR2 FQNNGV, per germline. The CDR3 is 15 amino acids. The CDR3 coding sequence is TGTGCCAGCAGCTTAGCTAGCGGGGGGGTCTACGAGCAGTACTTC. It translates to CASSLASGGVYEQYF.

In this sample, this clone turned up once. This chain joins TRBV28 and TRBJ2-3, with 7 bases that match TRBD2. The CDR3 covers 15 residues. The V and J ends lost 6 bases and 6 bases, in that order; junction bases with no gene match: 12. Germline values: CDR1 MDHEN, CDR2 SYDVKM. The CDR3 DNA follows: TGTGCCAGCAGCCCTGTGGGGAGGGCCTTGGATACGCAGTATTTT. This encodes CASSPVGRALDTQYF.

The chain links TRBV7-2 to TRBJ2-7; maybe TRBD1 (7 bases). This CDR3 has 15 amino acids. CDR1 and CDR2 (germline): SGHTA, FQGNSA. V was pared by 5 bases and J by 2 bases, with 16 bases between. DNA of the CDR3: TGTGCCAGCAGCCGAATTCAGGGGGGTACCTACGAGCAGTACTTC. Translated, it gives CASSRIQGGTYEQYF.

This clone was counted a few times. This chain joins TRBV25-1 and TRBJ1-5; D possibly corresponds to TRBD1 (6 bases). Germline values: CDR1 MGHDK, CDR2 SYGVNS. V gave up 7 bases and J gave up 6 bases, with 13 bases separating them. This CDR3 contains 13 residues. Here the CDR3 reads CASMEGGGQPQHF. CDR3 sequence (DNA): TGTGCCAGCATGGAAGGGGGGGGTCAGCCCCAGCATTTT.

V and J are TRBV7-9 and TRBJ2-7, with D possibly matching TRBD2 (6 bases). V shed 3 bases and J shed 0 bases, with 12 bases lying between them. The germline CDR1 and CDR2 sequences are SEHNR and FQNEAQ (reference sequence). The CDR3 sequence is 15 residues long. The DNA for the CDR3 is TGTGCCAGCAGCTTGGCTAGCGCGAACTCCTACGAGCAGTACTTC. Its translation is CASSLASANSYEQYF.

V gene TRBV15 combines with J gene TRBJ1-1; 7 bases map to TRBD1. V lost 5 bases and J lost 3; bases outside the gene matches: 6. CDR1 and CDR2 from the germline V gene are LNHNV and YYDKDF (reference sequence). The CDR3 loop spans 14 amino acids. The CDR3 protein is CATSPRGPDTEAFF. The CDR3 DNA reads as TGTGCCACCAGCCCGAGGGGGCCGGACACTGAAGCTTTCTTT.

This chain joins TRBV18 and TRBJ2-4, with D perhaps TRBD2 (5 bases). The CDR3 spans 15 residues. The V and J ends lost 2 bases and 0 bases respectively, with 8 bases between them. Germline lookup yields CDR1 KGHSH and CDR2 LQKENI. Here the CDR3 DNA reads TGTGCCAGCTCACCAGTAGGACTAGCCAAAAACATTCAGTACTTC. This translates into CASSPVGLAKNIQYF.

This clone was observed once. The chain has TRBV4-3 and TRBJ2-7; TRBD1 aligns across 8 bases. The CDR3 length is 14 residues. The junction had 5 bases not matched to a gene; V was cut back by 4 bases and J by 3 bases. Germline V gene sequence: CDR1 LGHNA, CDR2 YSLEER. The CDR3: CASSPLGTGYEQYF. The CDR3 DNA follows: TGCGCCAGCAGCCCCCTCGGGACAGGCTACGAGCAGTACTTC.

V usage is TRBV2 and J usage is TRBJ2-1; D is undetermined. V was pared by 4 bases and J by 5 bases, with 12 bases between. The CDR3 loop spans 14 amino acids. Germline values: CDR1 SNHLY, CDR2 FYNNEI. The CDR3 loop is CASSGISLNNEQFF. The DNA of the CDR3 is TGTGCCAGCAGTGGTATTAGCCTTAACAATGAGCAGTTCTTC.

J is TRBJ2-7 and V is TRBV7-8; the match to TRBD2 covers 7 bases. The CDR3 covers 20 residues. V shed 0 bases and J 1 base; nucleotides not matched to a gene: 18. Germline loops: CDR1 SGHVS, CDR2 FQNEAQ. CDR3 residues: CASSLARAPAWSSGSYEQYF. The CDR3 nucleotides read TGTGCCAGCAGCTTAGCCAGGGCCCCTGCTTGGTCTAGCGGTTCCTACGAGCAGTACTTC.

This chain joins TRBV6-1 and TRBJ2-7; D is perhaps TRBD2 (5 bases). The CDR3 is 16 amino acids. V lost 2 bases and J lost 5, with 19 bases in between. Germline V gene sequence: CDR1 MNHNS, CDR2 SASEGT. The CDR3 nucleotides read TGTGCCAGCAGTGAAAGAGGGTCATACTGGGTCCACGAGCAGTACTTC. Its protein is CASSERGSYWVHEQYF.